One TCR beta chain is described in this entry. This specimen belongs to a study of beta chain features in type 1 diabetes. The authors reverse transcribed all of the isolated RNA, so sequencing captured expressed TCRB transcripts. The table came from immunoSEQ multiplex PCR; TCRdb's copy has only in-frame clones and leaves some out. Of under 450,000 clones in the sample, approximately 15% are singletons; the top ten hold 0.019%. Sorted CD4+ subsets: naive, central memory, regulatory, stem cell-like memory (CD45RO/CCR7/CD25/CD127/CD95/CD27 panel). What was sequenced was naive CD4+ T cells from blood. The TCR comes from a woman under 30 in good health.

CDR3 sequence reads: CASSFLGVTNEKLFF. The DNA of the CDR3 is TGTGCCAGCAGCTTCCTGGGAGTGACTAATGAAAAACTGTTTTTT. The chain has TRBV4-2 and TRBJ1-4; no firm D call. The V end lost 5 bases, the J end lost 2 bases, and 12 bases lay between the germline ends. This CDR3 spans 15 amino acids. Germline V CDR1 and CDR2: LGHNA, YNFKEQ.